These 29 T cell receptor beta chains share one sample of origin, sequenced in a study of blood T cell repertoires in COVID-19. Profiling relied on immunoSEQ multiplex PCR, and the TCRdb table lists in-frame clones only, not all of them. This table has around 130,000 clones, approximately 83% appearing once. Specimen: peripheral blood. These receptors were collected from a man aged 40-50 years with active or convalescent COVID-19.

The CDR3 reads CASRKLTGNTEAFF. The DNA for the CDR3 is TGTGCCAGTCGAAAACTAACAGGTAACACTGAAGCTTTCTTT. The chain carries TRBV19 and TRBJ1-1, with TRBD1 as a possible D gene (5 bases). The CDR3 is made up of 14 amino acids. The germline gives CDR1 LNHDA, CDR2 SQIVND (reference sequence). V was cut by 8 bases and J by 2 bases, with 15 bases left in between.

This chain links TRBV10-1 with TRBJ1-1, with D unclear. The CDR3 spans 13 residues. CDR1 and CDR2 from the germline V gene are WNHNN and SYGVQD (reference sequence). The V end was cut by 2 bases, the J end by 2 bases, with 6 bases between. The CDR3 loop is CASSEGGNTEAFF. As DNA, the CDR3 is TGCGCCAGCAGTGAGGGCGGTAACACTGAAGCTTTCTTT.

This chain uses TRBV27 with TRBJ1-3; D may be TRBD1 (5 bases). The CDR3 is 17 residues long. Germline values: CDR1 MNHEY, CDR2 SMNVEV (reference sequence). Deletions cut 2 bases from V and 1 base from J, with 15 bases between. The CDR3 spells CASSLSAYRLSGNTIYF. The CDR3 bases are TGTGCCAGCAGTTTAAGTGCTTACAGGCTATCTGGAAACACCATATATTTT.

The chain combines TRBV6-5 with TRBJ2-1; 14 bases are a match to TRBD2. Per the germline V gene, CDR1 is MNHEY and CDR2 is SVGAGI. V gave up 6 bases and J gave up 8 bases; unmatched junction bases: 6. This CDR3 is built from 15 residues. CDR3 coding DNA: TGTGCCAGCAGGACTAGCGGGGGGGCCAACTATGAGCAGTTCTTC. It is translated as CASRTSGGANYEQFF.

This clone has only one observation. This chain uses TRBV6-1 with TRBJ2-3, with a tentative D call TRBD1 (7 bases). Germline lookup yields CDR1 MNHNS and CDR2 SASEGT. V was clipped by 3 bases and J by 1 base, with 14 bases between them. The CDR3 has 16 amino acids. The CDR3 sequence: CASSDRQGGGTDTQYF. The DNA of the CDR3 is TGTGCCAGCAGTGACCGACAGGGCGGGGGCACAGATACGCAGTATTTT.

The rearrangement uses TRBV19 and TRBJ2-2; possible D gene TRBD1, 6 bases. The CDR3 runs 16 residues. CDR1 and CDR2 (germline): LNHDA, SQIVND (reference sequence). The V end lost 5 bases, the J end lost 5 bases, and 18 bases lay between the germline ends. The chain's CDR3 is CASSSNKQGRTGELFF. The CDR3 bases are TGTGCCAGTAGTTCGAACAAACAGGGTCGGACCGGGGAGCTGTTTTTT.

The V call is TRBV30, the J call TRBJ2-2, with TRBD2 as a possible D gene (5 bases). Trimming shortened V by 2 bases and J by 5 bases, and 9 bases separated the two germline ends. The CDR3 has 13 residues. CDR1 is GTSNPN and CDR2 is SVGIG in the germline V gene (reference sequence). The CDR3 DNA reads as TGTGCCTGGAGTCCGCGCGGGACCGGGGAGCTGTTTTTT. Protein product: CAWSPRGTGELFF.

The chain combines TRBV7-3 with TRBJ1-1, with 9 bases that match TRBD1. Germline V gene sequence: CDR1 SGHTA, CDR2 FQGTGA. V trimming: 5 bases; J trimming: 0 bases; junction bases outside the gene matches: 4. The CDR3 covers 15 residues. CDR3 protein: CASSTDRGMNTEAFF. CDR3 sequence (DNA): TGTGCCAGCAGCACCGACAGGGGGATGAACACTGAAGCTTTCTTT.

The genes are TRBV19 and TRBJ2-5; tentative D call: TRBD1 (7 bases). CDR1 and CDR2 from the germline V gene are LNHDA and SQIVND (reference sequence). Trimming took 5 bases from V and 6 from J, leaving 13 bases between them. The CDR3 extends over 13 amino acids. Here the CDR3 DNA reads TGTGCCAGTAGTTCCAGGGGGGCAAAGACCCAGTACTTC. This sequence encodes CASSSRGAKTQYF.

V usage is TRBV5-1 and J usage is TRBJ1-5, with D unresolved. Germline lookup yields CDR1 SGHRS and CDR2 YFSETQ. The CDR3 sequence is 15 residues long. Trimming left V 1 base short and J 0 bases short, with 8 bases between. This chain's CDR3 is CASSLTGNSNQPQHF. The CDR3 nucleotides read TGCGCCAGCAGCTTGACCGGGAATAGCAATCAGCCCCAGCATTTT. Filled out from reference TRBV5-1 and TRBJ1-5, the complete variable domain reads KAGVTQTPRYLIKTRGQQVTLSCSPISGHRSVSWYQQTPGQGLQFLFEYFSETQRNKGNFPGRFSGRQFSNSRSEMNVSTLELGDSALYLCASSLTGNSNQPQHFGDGTRLSIL.

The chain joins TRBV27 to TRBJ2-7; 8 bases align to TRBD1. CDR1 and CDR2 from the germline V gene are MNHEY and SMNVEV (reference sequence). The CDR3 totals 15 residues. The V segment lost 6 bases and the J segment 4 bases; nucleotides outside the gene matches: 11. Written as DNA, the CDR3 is TGTGCCAGCAGAATTACCGGACAGGGAGATTACGAGCAGTACTTC. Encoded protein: CASRITGQGDYEQYF.

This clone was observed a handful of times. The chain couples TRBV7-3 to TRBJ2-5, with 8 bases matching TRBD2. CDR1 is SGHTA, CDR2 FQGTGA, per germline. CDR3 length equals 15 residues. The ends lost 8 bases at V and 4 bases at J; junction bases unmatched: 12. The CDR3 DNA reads TGTGCCAGCTCAACCGGGGGGGCGAAACGAGAGACCCAGTACTTC. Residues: CASSTGGAKRETQYF. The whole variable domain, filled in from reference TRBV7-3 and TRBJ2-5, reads GAGVSQTPSNKVTEKGKYVELRCDPISGHTALYWYRQSLGQGPEFLIYFQGTGAADDSGLPNDRFFAVRPEGSVSTLKIQRTERGDSAVYLCASSTGGAKRETQYFGPGTRLLVL.

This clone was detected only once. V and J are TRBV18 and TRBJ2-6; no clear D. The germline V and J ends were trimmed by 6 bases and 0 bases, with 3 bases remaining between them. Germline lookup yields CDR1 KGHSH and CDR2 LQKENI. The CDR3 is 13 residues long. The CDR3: CASSLSGANVLTF. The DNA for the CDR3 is TGTGCCAGCTCCCTCTCTGGGGCCAACGTCCTGACTTTC. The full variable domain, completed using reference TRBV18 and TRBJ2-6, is NAGVMQNPRHLVRRRGQEARLRCSPMKGHSHVYWYRQLPEEGLKFMVYLQKENIIDESGMPKERFSAEFPKEGPSILRIQQVVRGDSAAYFCASSLSGANVLTFGAGSRLTVL.

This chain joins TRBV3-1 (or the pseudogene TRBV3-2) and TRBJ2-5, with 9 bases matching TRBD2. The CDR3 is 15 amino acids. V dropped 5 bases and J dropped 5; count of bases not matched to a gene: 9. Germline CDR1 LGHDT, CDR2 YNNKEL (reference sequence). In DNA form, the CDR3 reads TGTGCCAGCAGCGTCCGCGGGGGGGCCGAGGAGACCCAGTACTTC. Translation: CASSVRGGAEETQYF.

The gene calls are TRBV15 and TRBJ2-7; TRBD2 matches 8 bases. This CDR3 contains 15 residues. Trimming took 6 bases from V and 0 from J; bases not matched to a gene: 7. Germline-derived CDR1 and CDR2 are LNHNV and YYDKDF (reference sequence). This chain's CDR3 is CATSQGGGSSYEQYF. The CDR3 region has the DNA TGTGCCACCAGTCAGGGCGGGGGGAGCTCCTACGAGCAGTACTTC.

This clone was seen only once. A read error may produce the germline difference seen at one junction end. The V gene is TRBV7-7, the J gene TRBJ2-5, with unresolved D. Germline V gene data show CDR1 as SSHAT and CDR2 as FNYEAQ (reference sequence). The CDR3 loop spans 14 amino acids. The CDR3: CASSLASGQETQYF. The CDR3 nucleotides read TGTGCTAGCAGCTTAGCTTCCGGGCAAGAGACCCAGTACTTC.

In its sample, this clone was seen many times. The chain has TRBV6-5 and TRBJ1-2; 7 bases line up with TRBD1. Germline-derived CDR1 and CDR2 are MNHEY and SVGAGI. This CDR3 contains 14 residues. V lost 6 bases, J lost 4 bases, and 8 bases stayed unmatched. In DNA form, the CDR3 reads TGTGCCAGCAGAGCCCGGACAGGAAGCTATGGCTACACCTTC. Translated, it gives CASRARTGSYGYTF.

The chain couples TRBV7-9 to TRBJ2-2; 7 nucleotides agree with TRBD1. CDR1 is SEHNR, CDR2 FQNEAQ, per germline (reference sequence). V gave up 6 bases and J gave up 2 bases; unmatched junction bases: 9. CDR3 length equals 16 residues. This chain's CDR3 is CASSYTGATNTGELFF. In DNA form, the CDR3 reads TGTGCCAGCAGTTACACAGGGGCTACTAACACCGGGGAGCTGTTTTTT.

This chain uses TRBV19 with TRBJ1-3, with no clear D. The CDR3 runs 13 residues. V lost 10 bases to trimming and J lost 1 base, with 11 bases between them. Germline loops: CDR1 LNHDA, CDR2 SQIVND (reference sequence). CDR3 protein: CAISGDSGNTIYF. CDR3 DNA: TGTGCCATTTCCGGGGATTCTGGAAACACCATATATTTT. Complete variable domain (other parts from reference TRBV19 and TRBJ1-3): DGGITQSPKYLFRKEGQNVTLSCEQNLNHDAMYWYRQDPGQGLRLIYYSQIVNDFQKGDIAEGYSVSREKKESFPLTVTSAQKNPTAFYLCAISGDSGNTIYFGEGSWLTVV.

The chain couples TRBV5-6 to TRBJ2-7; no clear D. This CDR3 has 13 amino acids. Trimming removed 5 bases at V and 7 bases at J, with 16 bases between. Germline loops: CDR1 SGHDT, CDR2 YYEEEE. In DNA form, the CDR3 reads TGTGCCAGCAGTCCCAATCTCGTTGCGGAGCAGTACTTC. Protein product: CASSPNLVAEQYF.

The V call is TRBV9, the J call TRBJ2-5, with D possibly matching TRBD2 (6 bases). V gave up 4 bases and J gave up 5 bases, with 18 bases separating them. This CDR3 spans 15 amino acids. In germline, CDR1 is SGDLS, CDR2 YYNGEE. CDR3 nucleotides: TGTGCCAGCAGCTTCACGCGGGGTCTCGGGGAGACCCAGTACTTC. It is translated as CASSFTRGLGETQYF.

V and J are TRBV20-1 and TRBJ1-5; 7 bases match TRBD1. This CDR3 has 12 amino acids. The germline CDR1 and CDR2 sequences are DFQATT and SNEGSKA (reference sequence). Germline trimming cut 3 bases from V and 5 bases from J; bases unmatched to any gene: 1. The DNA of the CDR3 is TGCAGTGCTAGTCAGGGGGATCAGCCCCAGCATTTT. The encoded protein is CSASQGDQPQHF.

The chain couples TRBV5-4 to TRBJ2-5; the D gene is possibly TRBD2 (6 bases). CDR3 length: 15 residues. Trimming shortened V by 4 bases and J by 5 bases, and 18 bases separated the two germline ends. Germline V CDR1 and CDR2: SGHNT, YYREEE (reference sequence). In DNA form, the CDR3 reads TGTGCCAGCAGCGCCGGTAGCGGACTCGGGGAGACCCAGTACTTC. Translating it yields CASSAGSGLGETQYF.

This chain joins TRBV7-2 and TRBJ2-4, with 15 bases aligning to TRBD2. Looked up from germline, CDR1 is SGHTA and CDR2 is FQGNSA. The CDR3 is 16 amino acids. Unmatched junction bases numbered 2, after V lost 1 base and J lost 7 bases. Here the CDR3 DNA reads TGTGCCAGCAGCTTAGGGACTAGCGGGGGGGCTAACATTCAGTACTTC. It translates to CASSLGTSGGANIQYF.

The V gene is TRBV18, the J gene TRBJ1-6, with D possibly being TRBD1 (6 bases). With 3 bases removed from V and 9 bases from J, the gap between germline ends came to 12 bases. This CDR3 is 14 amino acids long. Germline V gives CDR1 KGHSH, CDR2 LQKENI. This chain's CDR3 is CASSPRQEGSPLHF. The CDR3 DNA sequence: TGTGCCAGCTCACCGCGACAGGAAGGTTCACCCCTCCACTTT.

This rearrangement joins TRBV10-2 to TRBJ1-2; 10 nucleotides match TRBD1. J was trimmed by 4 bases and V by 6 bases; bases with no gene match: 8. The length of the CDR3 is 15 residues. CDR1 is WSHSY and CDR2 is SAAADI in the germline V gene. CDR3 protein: CASSPGQGGSYGYTF. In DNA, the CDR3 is TGCGCCAGCAGCCCTGGACAGGGGGGGAGCTATGGCTACACCTTC.

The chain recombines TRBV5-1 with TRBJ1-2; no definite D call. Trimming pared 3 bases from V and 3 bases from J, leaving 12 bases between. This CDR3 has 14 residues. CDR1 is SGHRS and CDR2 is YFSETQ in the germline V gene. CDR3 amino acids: CASSSFREDYGYTF. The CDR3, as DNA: TGCGCCAGCAGCTCGTTCCGGGAAGACTATGGCTACACCTTC.

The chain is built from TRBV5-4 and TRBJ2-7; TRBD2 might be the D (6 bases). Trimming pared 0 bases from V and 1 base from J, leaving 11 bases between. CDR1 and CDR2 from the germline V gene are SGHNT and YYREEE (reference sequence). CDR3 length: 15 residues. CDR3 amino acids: CASSLGGTLSYEQYF. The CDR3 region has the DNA TGTGCCAGCAGCTTGGGTGGGACTCTATCCTACGAGCAGTACTTC.

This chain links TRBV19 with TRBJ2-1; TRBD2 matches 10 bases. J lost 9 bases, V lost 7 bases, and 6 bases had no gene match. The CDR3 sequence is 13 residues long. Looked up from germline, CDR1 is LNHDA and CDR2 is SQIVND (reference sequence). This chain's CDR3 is CASMIAGGGEQFF. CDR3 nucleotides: TGTGCCAGTATGATAGCGGGGGGAGGTGAGCAGTTCTTC.